The clone carrying this T cell receptor (beta chain) was detected ten times or more. Ahead of thyroid surgery, no patient had received treatment of any kind. TCRdb called clones again from the PCR reads with MiXCR. The sample includes about 20,000 clones, 11% of them seen just once. These data come from a study of metastatic and nonmetastatic thyroid tumors. There are 18 residues in the CDR3. CDR1 is SGHVS, CDR2 FQNEAQ, per germline. J gave up 1 base and V 3 bases, and 13 bases lay outside the gene matches. The clonotype was recovered from a female donor with papillary thyroid cancer or a benign thyroid nodule (not recorded which). Some clones in this sample may be carry-over from other donors' samples. J is TRBJ2-7 and V is TRBV7-8, with 9 bases matching TRBD2. Sequences were obtained from blood. The CDR3 DNA sequence: TGTGCCAGCAGCTTGGTCGTAATGGCGGGAGGGACATCCTACGAGCAGTACTTC. Translated, it gives CASSLVVMAGGTSYEQYF.